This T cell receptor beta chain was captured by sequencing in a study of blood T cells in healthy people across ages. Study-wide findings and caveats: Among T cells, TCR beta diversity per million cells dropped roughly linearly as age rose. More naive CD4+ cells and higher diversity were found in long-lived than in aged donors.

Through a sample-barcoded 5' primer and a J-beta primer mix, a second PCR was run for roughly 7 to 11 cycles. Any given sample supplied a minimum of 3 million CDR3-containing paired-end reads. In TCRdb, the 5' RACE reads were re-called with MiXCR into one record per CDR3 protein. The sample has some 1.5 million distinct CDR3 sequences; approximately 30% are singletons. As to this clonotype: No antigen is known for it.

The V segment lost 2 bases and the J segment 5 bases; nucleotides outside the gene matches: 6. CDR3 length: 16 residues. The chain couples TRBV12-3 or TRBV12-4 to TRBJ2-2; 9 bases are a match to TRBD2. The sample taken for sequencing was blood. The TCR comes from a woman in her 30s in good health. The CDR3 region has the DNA TGTGCCAGCAGTTTATACCGCGGGAGGGGGACCGGGGAGCTGTTTTTT. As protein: CASSLYRGRGTGELFF.